The next 32 T cell receptor beta chains were all read from a single sample in a study of response to subunit inactivated influenza vaccine. TCRdb processed the RT-PCR reads anew with MiXCR; each CDR3 protein has one entry. In the table there are more than 600,000 distinct CDR3 sequences, approximately 17% of which are singletons. The sample here was PBMCs from blood, taken about 5 days after vaccination. These receptors were collected from a man in his forties or fifties who received an inactivated influenza vaccine.

The V and J genes are TRBV10-2 and TRBJ2-7; tentatively, D is TRBD2 (6 bases). Per the germline V gene, CDR1 is WSHSY and CDR2 is SAAADI. V lost 0 bases and J lost 3, with 6 bases in between. The CDR3 has 13 residues. The CDR3: CASSESTSYEQYF. DNA for the CDR3: TGCGCCAGCAGTGAGTCGACTAGCTACGAGCAGTACTTC.

This chain connects TRBV7-6 to TRBJ2-1; D possibly corresponds to TRBD2 (6 bases). The ends were cut back, 5 bases at V and 10 bases at J, with 21 bases in the middle. Germline V gives CDR1 SGHVS, CDR2 FNYEAQ. This CDR3 has 15 residues. CDR3 nucleotide sequence: TGTGCCAGCAGCCCCTACGCTGAGGAGGGCCGAGAGCAGTTCTTC. It yields the protein CASSPYAEEGREQFF.

This clonotype was found a few times. The chain carries TRBV6-1 and TRBJ1-5, with D perhaps matching TRBD1 (6 bases). V was shortened by 6 bases and J by 5 bases, with 20 bases between the two germline ends. The germline gives CDR1 MNHNS, CDR2 SASEGT. CDR3 size: 16 residues. CDR3 nucleotide sequence: TGTGCCAGCAGACCGAGGGGGGATCAACGCTATCAGCCCCAGCATTTT. Translating gives CASRPRGDQRYQPQHF.

In its sample, this clonotype was seen a few times. V is TRBV20-1 and J is TRBJ2-7; 9 bases are a match to TRBD1. Germline CDR1 DFQATT, CDR2 SNEGSKA (reference sequence). The CDR3 length is 16 residues. Trimming removed 2 bases from V and 2 bases from J; junction bases left unmatched: 10. CDR3 loop: CSARRRTGTGTYEQYF. DNA of the CDR3: TGCAGTGCTAGACGGCGGACCGGGACAGGGACCTACGAGCAGTACTTC.

This clonotype has only a few counts. The chain uses TRBV20-1 and TRBJ2-7, with TRBD2 matching 8 bases. This CDR3 is built from 14 residues. CDR1 DFQATT and CDR2 SNEGSKA come from the germline V gene (reference sequence). V lost 3 bases to trimming and J lost 2 bases; unmatched junction nucleotides: 6. CDR3 in amino acids: CSARVSGAAYEQYF. In DNA, the CDR3 is TGCAGTGCTAGGGTTAGCGGGGCGGCCTACGAGCAGTACTTC.

The chain links TRBV5-1 to TRBJ2-1; possible D gene TRBD1, 6 bases. This CDR3 region has 15 residues. Trimming cost V 4 bases and J 7 bases, with 18 bases left between them. Germline V gene lookup returns CDR1 SGHRS and CDR2 YFSETQ. CDR3 sequence (DNA): TGCGCCAGCAGCGGTCAGGGGTTTCAAGGGAATGAGCAGTTCTTC. This encodes CASSGQGFQGNEQFF.

At least ten counts were recorded for this clonotype. The chain is built from TRBV6-2 or TRBV6-3 and TRBJ2-7; 10 bases are a match to TRBD1. Trimming cost V 6 bases and J 2 bases; bases outside gene matches: 13. Germline V gene lookup returns CDR1 MNHEY and CDR2 SVGEGT. This CDR3 contains 17 residues. The CDR3 reads CASSYNGRDRGTYEQYF. The CDR3 DNA follows: TGTGCCAGCAGCTACAACGGTCGGGACAGGGGTACCTACGAGCAGTACTTC.

The CDR3 sequence: CASSLVGLSQQFF. CDR3 in DNA: TGCGCCAGCAGCTTGGTCGGGTTAAGTCAGCAGTTCTTC. The chain carries TRBV5-1 and TRBJ2-1; no clear D. Germline CDR1 reads SGHRS; CDR2 reads YFSETQ. Trimming shortened V by 0 bases and J by 11 bases, and 12 bases separated the two germline ends. The CDR3 length is 13 residues.

As regards this clonotype: Being one base from a much bigger clone, this may be a read error. The V and J genes are TRBV7-8 and TRBJ2-7, with D unclear. This CDR3 is 13 amino acids long. Germline V gene lookup returns CDR1 SGHVS and CDR2 FQNEAQ. CDR3 region: CASGLGRLGEQYF. CDR3 DNA: TGTGCCAGCGGCTTAGGACGTCTCGGAGAGCAGTACTTC. The full variable domain, its missing parts supplied by reference TRBV7-8 and TRBJ2-7, is GAGVSQSPRYKVAKRGQDVALRCDPISGHVSLFWYQQALGQGPEFLTYFQNEAQLDKSGLPSDRFFAERPEGSVSTLKIQRTQQEDSAVYLCASGLGRLGEQYFGPGTRLTVT.

The chain couples TRBV10-3 to TRBJ1-1; 7 nucleotides match TRBD1. With V trimmed by 4 bases and J by 1 base, 0 bases remained unmatched. Looked up from germline, CDR1 is ENHRY and CDR2 is SYGVKD. This CDR3 is built from 13 residues. The CDR3 nucleotides are TGTGCCATCAGTGGACAGGGGAACACTGAAGCTTTCTTT. Encoded protein: CAISGQGNTEAFF.

This clonotype has just a few counts. The chain is built from TRBV7-9 and TRBJ1-1; D not resolved. The CDR3 loop spans 14 amino acids. V shed 0 bases and J shed 10 bases, with 15 bases lying between them. Germline V gene sequence: CDR1 SEHNR, CDR2 FQNEAQ (reference sequence). CDR3 DNA: TGTGCCAGCAGCTTAGCGGGGTCCGAGGCAGGAGCTTTCTTT. As protein: CASSLAGSEAGAFF. The variable domain in full, with the rest retrieved from reference TRBV7-9 and TRBJ1-1, is DTGVSQNPRHKITKRGQNVTFRCDPISEHNRLYWYRQTLGQGPEFLTYFQNEAQLEKSRLLSDRFSAERPKGSFSTLEIQRTEQGDSAMYLCASSLAGSEAGAFFGQGTRLTVV.

In its sample, this clonotype was seen a few times. The chain uses TRBV12-3 or TRBV12-4 and TRBJ2-1; TRBD2 agrees at 7 bases. The CDR3 has 12 residues. The CDR3 DNA sequence: TGTGCAGTACGGCGGGAGCTGGGTGAGCAGTTCTTC. Amino acid sequence: CAVRRELGEQFF.

The table lists this clonotype with a few counts. The gene calls are TRBV6-2 or TRBV6-3 and TRBJ1-1; D gene unclear. Trimming shortened V by 4 bases and J by 1 base, and 7 bases separated the two germline ends. CDR3 size: 13 residues. CDR1 is MNHEY and CDR2 is SVGEGT in the germline V gene. The CDR3 loop is CASSFIRNTEAFF. DNA for the CDR3: TGTGCCAGCAGTTTCATACGGAACACTGAAGCTTTCTTT.

This clonotype was detected only a few times. This rearrangement joins TRBV20-1 to TRBJ2-7; TRBD1 aligns across 7 bases. The junction had 11 bases not matched to a gene; V was cut back by 0 bases and J by 6 bases. The CDR3 length is 15 residues. Germline values: CDR1 DFQATT, CDR2 SNEGSKA (reference sequence). The CDR3 region is CSARDPDRVRGEQYF. For the CDR3, the DNA is TGCAGTGCTAGAGACCCAGACAGGGTTAGGGGCGAGCAGTACTTC.

This chain connects TRBV10-2 to TRBJ2-7; D might be TRBD1 (6 bases). The germline V gene encodes CDR1 WSHSY and CDR2 SAAADI. This CDR3 spans 13 amino acids. Trimming pared 7 bases from V and 3 bases from J, leaving 13 bases between. The CDR3 DNA is TGCGCCAGCACCCCCGGGACATTCTACGAGCAGTACTTC. Protein sequence: CASTPGTFYEQYF.

The chain is built from TRBV4-1 and TRBJ2-7; D is possibly TRBD2 (6 bases). CDR1 MGHRA and CDR2 YSYEKL come from the germline V gene. CDR3 size: 14 residues. Trimming cost V 4 bases and J 2 bases, with 12 bases left between them. Here the CDR3 reads CASSLIAEAYEQYF. The CDR3 nucleotides read TGCGCCAGCAGCCTAATAGCGGAAGCCTACGAGCAGTACTTC.

This sequence joins TRBV12-3 or TRBV12-4 and TRBJ2-5; 8 bases map to TRBD1. This CDR3 is 14 amino acids long. V gave up 3 bases and J gave up 5 bases; unmatched junction bases: 5. The CDR3 DNA sequence: TGTGCCAGCAGTTTTTCAGGGGGCGCCGAGACCCAGTACTTC. Protein product: CASSFSGGAETQYF.

This clonotype was counted many times. The rearrangement uses TRBV20-1 and TRBJ2-3; D is uncertain. The CDR3 sequence is 17 residues long. The V end was cut by 6 bases, the J end by 0 bases, with 22 bases between. Per the germline V gene, CDR1 is DFQATT and CDR2 is SNEGSKA (reference sequence). The CDR3 DNA follows: TGCAGTGCCCCCCCGATCCCCGGGCGAGCTAGCACAGATACGCAGTATTTT. Encoded protein: CSAPPIPGRASTDTQYF.

The chain is built from TRBV3-1 and TRBJ2-1; D not certain. The CDR3 is 14 amino acids. The germline V gene has CDR1 LGHDT and CDR2 YNNKEL (reference sequence). Trimming took 3 bases from V and 7 from J, leaving 13 bases between them. CDR3 sequence reads: CASSHGRSPNEQFF. CDR3 coding DNA: TGTGCCAGCAGCCACGGGCGTTCCCCGAATGAGCAGTTCTTC.

The chain is built from TRBV9 and TRBJ2-1, with 8 bases aligning to TRBD1. This CDR3 region has 16 residues. Germline V gives CDR1 SGDLS, CDR2 YYNGEE. Trimming took 0 bases from V and 6 from J; bases not matched to a gene: 8. CDR3: CASSVGVRGRFNEQFF. CDR3 DNA sequence: TGTGCCAGCAGCGTAGGGGTCAGGGGGCGATTCAATGAGCAGTTCTTC. The full variable domain, completed using reference TRBV9 and TRBJ2-1, is DSGVTQTPKHLITATGQRVTLRCSPRSGDLSVYWYQQSLDQGLQFLIQYYNGEERAKGNILERFSAQQFPDLHSELNLSSLELGDSALYFCASSVGVRGRFNEQFFGPGTRLTVL.

The chain joins TRBV21-1 to TRBJ2-3; TRBD2 reflects the table's D call only, with no check against the DNA. TRBV21-1 is deemed a pseudogene. The CDR3 spans 20 residues. The CDR3 sequence: CASSCKAGGPRRLSTDTQYF. The CDR3 DNA follows: TGTGCCAGCAGCTGCAAAGCGGGGGGGCCACGAAGATTAAGCACAGATACGCAGTATTTT.

Only a few counts were recorded for this clonotype. The V call is TRBV20-1, the J call TRBJ1-2; the match to TRBD1 covers 11 bases. V was clipped by 5 bases and J by 3 bases; unmatched bases: 2. CDR3 length: 13 residues. CDR1 DFQATT and CDR2 SNEGSKA come from the germline V gene (reference sequence). CDR3 protein: CSAGTGGDYGYTF. The CDR3 DNA follows: TGCAGTGCTGGGACAGGGGGTGACTATGGCTACACCTTC.

This rearrangement joins TRBV27 to TRBJ1-3; D remains ambiguous. The V end was cut by 0 bases, the J end by 4 bases, with 10 bases between. In germline, CDR1 is MNHEY, CDR2 SMNVEV (reference sequence). CDR3 length: 15 residues. The CDR3 protein is CASSLSPDPGNTIYF. CDR3 nucleotide sequence: TGTGCCAGCAGTTTATCCCCGGACCCGGGAAACACCATATATTTT.

The chain combines TRBV20-1 with TRBJ1-1; perhaps TRBD1 as D (5 bases). V was cut by 1 base and J by 1 base, with 13 bases left in between. In germline, CDR1 is DFQATT, CDR2 SNEGSKA (reference sequence). CDR3 size: 15 residues. CDR3 loop: CSARVPGRKNTEAFF. CDR3 DNA sequence: TGCAGTGCTAGAGTACCGGGACGGAAGAACACTGAAGCTTTCTTT.

V and J are TRBV12-3 or TRBV12-4 and TRBJ2-1; 8 nucleotides line up with TRBD1. V shed 6 bases, J shed 5 bases, and the junction held 9 bases outside the gene matches. This CDR3 has 15 residues. CDR3 amino acids: CASSRRTGYHNEQFF. The CDR3 DNA sequence: TGTGCCAGCAGCCGACGGACAGGGTATCACAATGAGCAGTTCTTC.

This clonotype has only a few counts. The CDR3 DNA reads as TGTGCCAGCAGTCGGAGATCAGGGTTGAACGAGCAGTACTTC. Translating it yields CASSRRSGLNEQYF. The chain has TRBV28 and TRBJ2-7, with D perhaps matching TRBD1 (5 bases). Trimming stripped 5 bases from V and 5 bases from J, with 16 bases between. Germline CDR1 is MDHEN and CDR2 is SYDVKM. The CDR3 runs to 14 residues.

This clonotype occurred many times. An end of the junction does not agree with germline; a read error may underlie this. The rearrangement joins TRBV7-2 to TRBJ1-1; D is undetermined. Germline-derived CDR1 and CDR2 are SGHTA and FQGNSA. This CDR3 comprises 13 residues. The CDR3 DNA sequence: TGTGCCAGCAGCTTAGCTCCGGAAACTGGCTTCTATTTT. As protein: CASSLAPETGFYF.

In its sample, this clonotype was seen a few times. V and J are TRBV7-8 and TRBJ2-3; 9 bases agree with TRBD1. The CDR3 is 16 residues long. J was trimmed by 5 bases and V by 1 base; bases with no gene match: 7. Germline V gives CDR1 SGHVS, CDR2 FQNEAQ. The CDR3 here is CASSLVGTGSGDTQYF. Written as DNA, the CDR3 is TGTGCCAGCAGCTTAGTAGGGACAGGGTCGGGAGATACGCAGTATTTT.

The chain has TRBV20-1 and TRBJ1-4, with a tentative D call TRBD1 (6 bases). The germline gives CDR1 DFQATT, CDR2 SNEGSKA (reference sequence). Trimming took 6 bases from V and 0 from J, leaving 14 bases between them. There are 15 residues in the CDR3. This CDR3 reads CSAGRGQTTNEKLFF. CDR3 sequence (DNA): TGCAGTGCCGGGCGGGGGCAAACAACTAATGAAAAACTGTTTTTT.

Notes on this clonotype: Relative to the germline gene, one junction end is altered; a read error may explain this. V gene TRBV15 combines with J gene TRBJ2-7, with no clear D. From germline, CDR1 is LNHNV and CDR2 YYDKDF (reference sequence). This CDR3 has 14 amino acids. CDR3 DNA sequence: TGTGCCACCAGCAGATCGGCAGGAACCTACGAGCAGGACTTC. Translating it yields CATSRSAGTYEQDF.

The V call is TRBV7-9, the J call TRBJ2-4; D ambiguous. The CDR3 runs to 12 residues. From germline, CDR1 is SEHNR and CDR2 FQNEAQ (reference sequence). The germline V and J ends were trimmed by 2 bases and 7 bases, with 6 bases remaining between them. CDR3 coding DNA: TGTGCCAGCAGCTTATTTACTAACATTCAGTACTTC. This encodes CASSLFTNIQYF.

This clonotype was observed many times. The chain has TRBV20-1 and TRBJ2-1; 14 bases are a match to TRBD2. The CDR3 spans 15 residues. V lost 4 bases, J lost 9 bases, and 8 bases stayed unmatched. Germline CDR1 DFQATT, CDR2 SNEGSKA (reference sequence). CDR3: CSATGTSGSFGEQFF. DNA of the CDR3: TGCAGTGCTACGGGGACTAGCGGGAGTTTTGGTGAGCAGTTCTTC.